Sequencing of this TCR beta chain was carried out in a study of T cell changes during pregnancy in multiple sclerosis (dated by TCRdb to between 2018 and 2021). In terms of the full investigation: Changes in the T cell repertoire over the course of pregnancy were examined in this study in women with multiple sclerosis.

Concerning this clone: Its antigen remains undetermined. Base qualities are not at hand, and no much larger clone is one base apart.

Library construction relied on the immunoSEQ multiplex PCR assay. In TCRdb, the immuneACCESS table is reduced to in-frame sequences with V and J assigned. These tables do not hold every clone; where another copy was compared, an unresolved V gene accounts for under half, and the others remain unexplained. The sample table shows under 130,000 clones, and approximately 91% are seen once. The ten top clones hold about 3.2% of the sample. The CDR3 runs 15 amino acids, cysteine and phenylalanine included. Only the CDR3 portion is preserved as DNA: 45 bases, with reading frame beginning at the first base. Trimming costs V 3 bases and J 9 bases, and their ends lie 15 bases apart. CDR1 and CDR2, looked up from the germline V gene, are SGHAT and FQNNGV.

Recombination joined TRBV11-2 with TRBJ1-6; the D gene is perhaps TRBD1, from 6 matching bases. Here the sequenced sample was peripheral blood, taken after pregnancy. The source is a female donor with multiple sclerosis, enrolled in a pregnancy study. The CDR3 reads CASSFRAGAGSPLHF. Here is the DNA: TGTGCCAGCAGCTTTCGGGCAGGGGCGGGTTCACCCCTCCACTTT.